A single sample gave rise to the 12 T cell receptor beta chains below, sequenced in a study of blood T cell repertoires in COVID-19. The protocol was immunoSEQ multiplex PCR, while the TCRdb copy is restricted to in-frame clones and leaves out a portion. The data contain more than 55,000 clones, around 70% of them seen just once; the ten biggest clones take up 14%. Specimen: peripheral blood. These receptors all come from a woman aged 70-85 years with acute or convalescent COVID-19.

The CDR3 reads CASSQGHTEAFF. In DNA form, the CDR3 reads TGTGCCAGCAGCCAAGGGCACACTGAAGCTTTCTTT. The J gene is TRBJ1-1, the V gene TRBV4-2; no reliable D call. V was trimmed by 1 base and J by 3 bases, leaving 3 bases between them. Germline-derived CDR1 and CDR2 are LGHNA and YNFKEQ. This CDR3 region has 12 residues.

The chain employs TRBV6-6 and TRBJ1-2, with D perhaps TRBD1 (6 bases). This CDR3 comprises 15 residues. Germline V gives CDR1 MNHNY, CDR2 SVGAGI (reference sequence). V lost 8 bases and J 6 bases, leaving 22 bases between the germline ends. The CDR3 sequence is CASRTGEGYRDGYTF. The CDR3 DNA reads TGTGCCAGCCGTACTGGGGAAGGATACAGGGATGGCTACACCTTC.

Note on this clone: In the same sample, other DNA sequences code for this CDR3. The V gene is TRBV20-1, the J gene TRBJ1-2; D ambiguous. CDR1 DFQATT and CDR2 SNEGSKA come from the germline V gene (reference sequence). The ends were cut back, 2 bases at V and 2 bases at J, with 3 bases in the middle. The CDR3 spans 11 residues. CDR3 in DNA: TGCAGTGCTAGACTGAACTATGGCTACACCTTC. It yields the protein CSARLNYGYTF.

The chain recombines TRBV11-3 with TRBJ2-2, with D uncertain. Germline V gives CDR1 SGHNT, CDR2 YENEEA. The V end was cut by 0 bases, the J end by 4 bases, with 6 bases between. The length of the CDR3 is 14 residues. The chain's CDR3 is CASSLDGPTGELFF. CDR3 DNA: TGTGCCAGCAGCTTAGACGGTCCCACCGGGGAGCTGTTTTTT.

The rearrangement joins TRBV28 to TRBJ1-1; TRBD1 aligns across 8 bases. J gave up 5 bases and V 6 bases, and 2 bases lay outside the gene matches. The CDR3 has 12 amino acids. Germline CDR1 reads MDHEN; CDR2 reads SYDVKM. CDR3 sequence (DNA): TGTGCCAGCAGACAGGGGGGGACTGAAGCTTTCTTT. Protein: CASRQGGTEAFF.

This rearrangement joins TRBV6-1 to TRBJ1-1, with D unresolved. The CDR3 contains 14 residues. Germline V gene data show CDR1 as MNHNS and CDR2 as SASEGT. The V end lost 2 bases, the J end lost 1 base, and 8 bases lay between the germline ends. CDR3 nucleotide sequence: TGTGCCAGCAGTGAACAGGTGGGGAACACTGAAGCTTTCTTT. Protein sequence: CASSEQVGNTEAFF.

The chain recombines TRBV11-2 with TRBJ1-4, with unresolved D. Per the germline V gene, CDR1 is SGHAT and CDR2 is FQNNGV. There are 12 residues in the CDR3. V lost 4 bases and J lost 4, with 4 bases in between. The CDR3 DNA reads TGTGCCAGCAGCTCGTTTAATGAAAAACTGTTTTTT. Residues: CASSSFNEKLFF.

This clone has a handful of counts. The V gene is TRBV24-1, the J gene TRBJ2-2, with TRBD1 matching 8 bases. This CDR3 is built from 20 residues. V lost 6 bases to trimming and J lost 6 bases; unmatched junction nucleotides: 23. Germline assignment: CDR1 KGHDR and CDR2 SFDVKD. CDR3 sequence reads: CATSPALGYRGLWSAGELFF. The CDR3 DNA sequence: TGTGCCACCAGTCCAGCCCTGGGGTACAGGGGGTTGTGGTCCGCCGGGGAGCTGTTTTTT.

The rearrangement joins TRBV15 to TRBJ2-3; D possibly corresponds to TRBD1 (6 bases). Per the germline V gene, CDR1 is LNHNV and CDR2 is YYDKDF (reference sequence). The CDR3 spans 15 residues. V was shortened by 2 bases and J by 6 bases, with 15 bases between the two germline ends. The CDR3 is CATSRTGNPRDTQYF. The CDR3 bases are TGTGCCACCAGCAGAACAGGGAACCCTCGGGATACGCAGTATTTT.

The CDR3: CATSDFRGTQPQHF. The CDR3 DNA reads as TGTGCCACCAGTGATTTCAGGGGGACGCAGCCCCAGCATTTT. The rearrangement uses TRBV24-1 and TRBJ1-5, with 7 bases that match TRBD1. Germline CDR1 is KGHDR and CDR2 is SFDVKD. The CDR3 length is 14 residues. Unmatched junction bases numbered 3, after V lost 1 base and J lost 7 bases.

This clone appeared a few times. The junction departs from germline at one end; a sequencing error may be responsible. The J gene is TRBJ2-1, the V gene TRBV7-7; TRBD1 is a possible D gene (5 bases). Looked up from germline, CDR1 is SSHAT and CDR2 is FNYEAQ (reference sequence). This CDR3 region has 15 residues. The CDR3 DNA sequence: TGTGCTAGCAGCTCAGGGTCACGTTCCTACAATGAGCAGTTCTTC. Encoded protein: CASSSGSRSYNEQFF.

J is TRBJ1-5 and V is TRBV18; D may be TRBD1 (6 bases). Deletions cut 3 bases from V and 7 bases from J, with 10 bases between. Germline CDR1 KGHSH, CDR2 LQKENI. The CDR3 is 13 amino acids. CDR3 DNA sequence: TGTGCCAGCTCACCGGCAGGGGAACAGCCCCAGCATTTT. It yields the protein CASSPAGEQPQHF. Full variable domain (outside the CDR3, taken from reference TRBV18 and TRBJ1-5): NAGVMQNPRHLVRRRGQEARLRCSPMKGHSHVYWYRQLPEEGLKFMVYLQKENIIDESGMPKERFSAEFPKEGPSILRIQQVVRGDSAAYFCASSPAGEQPQHFGDGTRLSIL.